The 17 T cell receptor beta chains below all came from one sample that was sequenced in a study of CD8 T cells in ankylosing spondylitis. TCRdb independently ran MiXCR on the 5' RACE reads; one entry per CDR3 protein. The data contain about 130,000 distinct CDR3 sequences, 7% to 10% of them seen just once; the ten biggest clones take up 2.5% to 4%. The sequenced sample was blood, either unsorted or a sorted T cell fraction (not recorded which). These receptors originate from a male donor with ankylosing spondylitis or in good health (not recorded which).

This clonotype was seen ten or more times. This sequence joins TRBV24-1 and TRBJ2-1; 9 positions agree with TRBD2. The CDR3 consists of 13 residues. The V and J ends lost 9 bases and 10 bases, in that order; junction bases with no gene match: 9. Looked up from germline, CDR1 is KGHDR and CDR2 is SFDVKD. CDR3 protein: CATGRGTSFEQFF. For the CDR3, the DNA is TGTGCCACCGGACGAGGGACTAGCTTCGAGCAGTTCTTC.

The J gene is TRBJ2-7, the V gene TRBV30; tentative D call: TRBD1 (5 bases). Trimming removed 8 bases from V and 3 bases from J, with 14 bases in between. CDR1 is GTSNPN, CDR2 SVGIG, per germline (reference sequence). CDR3 length: 12 residues. CDR3 bases: TGTGCCCTAGGGGAAGAATTCTACGAGCAGTACTTC. Translated, it gives CALGEEFYEQYF.

This clonotype came up many times. The chain is built from TRBV7-2 and TRBJ2-5; D may be TRBD1 (5 bases). Deletions cut 4 bases from V and 4 bases from J, with 10 bases between. The CDR3 is 13 residues long. Germline V gives CDR1 SGHTA, CDR2 FQGNSA. CDR3 sequence (DNA): TGTGCCAGCAGCTCCTCCAGGGTAGAGACCCAGTACTTC. As protein: CASSSSRVETQYF. The variable domain in full, with the rest retrieved from reference TRBV7-2 and TRBJ2-5, is GAGVSQSPSNKVTEKGKDVELRCDPISGHTALYWYRQSLGQGLEFLIYFQGNSAPDKSGLPSDRFSAERTGGSVSTLTIQRTQQEDSAVYLCASSSSRVETQYFGPGTRLLVL.

This clonotype was recorded a few times. The gene calls are TRBV7-2 and TRBJ2-1; D perhaps matches TRBD1 (5 bases). There are 11 residues in the CDR3. CDR1 and CDR2 from the germline V gene are SGHTA and FQGNSA. V lost 11 bases, J lost 7 bases, and 12 bases lay in between. CDR3 protein: CAPGPPNEQFF. As DNA, the CDR3 is TGTGCCCCAGGGCCGCCTAATGAGCAGTTCTTC.

This clonotype was counted at least ten times. The rearrangement joins TRBV5-1 to TRBJ2-2, with D possibly TRBD1 on 7 matching bases. Trimming took off 6 bases at V and 1 base at J, with 22 bases between the two ends. Germline CDR1 SGHRS, CDR2 YFSETQ. The CDR3 is 18 amino acids. This CDR3 is CASNMEGASGVNTGELFF. As DNA, the CDR3 is TGCGCCAGCAATATGGAGGGGGCATCAGGGGTGAACACCGGGGAGCTGTTTTTT.

This clonotype was detected only a few times. CDR3 protein: CASKGNLSYNEQFF. CDR3 coding DNA: TGCGCCAGCAAGGGCAACCTCTCCTACAATGAGCAGTTCTTC. The genes are TRBV5-1 and TRBJ2-1; D unclear. Per germline, CDR1 SGHRS and CDR2 YFSETQ. Trimming pared 6 bases from V and 0 bases from J, leaving 10 bases between. The CDR3 spans 14 residues. Full variable domain (missing parts from reference TRBV5-1 and TRBJ2-1): KAGVTQTPRYLIKTRGQQVTLSCSPISGHRSVSWYQQTPGQGLQFLFEYFSETQRNKGNFPGRFSGRQFSNSRSEMNVSTLELGDSALYLCASKGNLSYNEQFFGPGTRLTVL.

This clonotype appeared many times. The V gene is TRBV20-1, the J gene TRBJ2-2, with a tentative D call TRBD2 (7 bases). The germline V gene encodes CDR1 DFQATT and CDR2 SNEGSKA (reference sequence). This CDR3 is 15 amino acids long. V was shortened by 6 bases and J by 3 bases, with 17 bases between the two germline ends. As DNA, the CDR3 is TGCAGTGCCGAGGGGGGGAGAGGGGACACCGGGGAGCTGTTTTTT. This gives the protein CSAEGGRGDTGELFF.

The V and J genes are TRBV11-2 and TRBJ2-1, with TRBD2 matching over 7 bases. The germline gives CDR1 SGHAT, CDR2 FQNNGV. The CDR3 consists of 18 residues. V lost 1 base, J lost 0 bases, and 9 bases stayed unmatched. The DNA of the CDR3 is TGTGCCAGCAGCTTAGGCGGGGCGGGCGGGAGCTCCTACAATGAGCAGTTCTTC. It codes for CASSLGGAGGSSYNEQFF.

This clonotype was observed at least ten times. The CDR3 reads CASSLGRTSGQETQYF. The DNA of the CDR3 is TGTGCCAGCAGCTTAGGAAGGACTAGCGGACAAGAGACCCAGTACTTC. J is TRBJ2-5 and V is TRBV7-3; 10 bases map to TRBD2. Germline V gene data show CDR1 as SGHTA and CDR2 as FQGTGA. V lost 2 bases and J lost 2; bases outside the gene matches: 5. CDR3 length: 16 residues.

This clonotype has ten or more counts. The chain recombines TRBV7-9 with TRBJ2-5; 8 nucleotides line up with TRBD1. Germline V lookup: CDR1 SEHNR, CDR2 FQNEAQ (reference sequence). The CDR3 spans 15 residues. V shed 2 bases, J shed 1 base, and the junction held 3 bases outside the gene matches. Here the CDR3 DNA reads TGTGCCAGCAGCTTACATGACAGGGGCCAAGAGACCCAGTACTTC. This gives the protein CASSLHDRGQETQYF.

This clonotype was counted many times. The rearrangement joins TRBV20-1 to TRBJ2-7; D possibly corresponds to TRBD2 (5 bases). The CDR3 is made up of 18 amino acids. The germline V and J ends were trimmed by 4 bases and 2 bases, with 27 bases remaining between them. Germline CDR1 is DFQATT and CDR2 is SNEGSKA (reference sequence). The CDR3 region is CSAISFLVGKSGTYEQYF. The CDR3 DNA reads as TGCAGTGCTATATCCTTTCTAGTGGGGAAATCGGGAACCTACGAGCAGTACTTC.

V and J are TRBV29-1 and TRBJ2-3; 7 bases align to TRBD1. The CDR3 spans 13 residues. Germline CDR1 SQVTM, CDR2 ANQGSEA. V lost 8 bases, J lost 6 bases, and 11 bases stayed unmatched. For the CDR3, the DNA is TGCAGCACCGACTACAGGGGAGCGGATACGCAGTATTTT. This translates into CSTDYRGADTQYF.

This clonotype has ten or more counts. V gene TRBV28 combines with J gene TRBJ2-2; TRBD2 agrees at 7 bases. The J segment lost 0 bases and the V segment lost 7 bases, leaving 8 bases of the junction unmatched. CDR1 and CDR2 (germline): MDHEN, SYDVKM. CDR3 length: 16 residues. The CDR3 coding sequence is TGTGCCAGCAATCCAATGACTAGCCCGAACACCGGGGAGCTGTTTTTT. Its translation: CASNPMTSPNTGELFF.

This clonotype was counted at least ten times. This chain joins TRBV4-1 and TRBJ2-1, with D unresolved. In germline, CDR1 is MGHRA, CDR2 YSYEKL. V was trimmed by 0 bases and J by 5 bases, leaving 2 bases between them. CDR3 length equals 12 residues. CDR3 in DNA: TGCGCCAGCAGCCAAGAAAACAATGAGCAGTTCTTC. Residues: CASSQENNEQFF.

The gene calls are TRBV29-1 and TRBJ2-1, with TRBD2 matching 7 bases. Unmatched junction bases numbered 15, after V lost 6 bases and J lost 7 bases. Germline-derived CDR1 and CDR2 are SQVTM and ANQGSEA. The CDR3 length is 15 residues. The CDR3: CSVGGGGSQMNEQFF. The DNA of the CDR3 is TGCAGCGTCGGGGGAGGCGGGAGTCAAATGAATGAGCAGTTCTTC.

The table lists this clonotype with many counts. This rearrangement joins TRBV20-1 to TRBJ1-1, with D possibly being TRBD1 (6 bases). Germline values: CDR1 DFQATT, CDR2 SNEGSKA (reference sequence). This CDR3 contains 14 residues. Trimming left V 0 bases short and J 1 base short, with 9 bases between. The CDR3 sequence: CSAREGGPNTEAFF. Written as DNA, the CDR3 is TGCAGTGCTAGAGAAGGGGGGCCGAACACTGAAGCTTTCTTT.

The CDR3 here is CSASQEANSYEQYF. The DNA for the CDR3 is TGCAGTGCTAGCCAGGAGGCTAACTCCTACGAGCAGTACTTC. The chain links TRBV20-1 to TRBJ2-7; weak D call: TRBD2 (5 bases). The germline V gene encodes CDR1 DFQATT and CDR2 SNEGSKA (reference sequence). The CDR3 has 14 amino acids. V lost 3 bases and J 0 bases, leaving 12 bases between the germline ends.